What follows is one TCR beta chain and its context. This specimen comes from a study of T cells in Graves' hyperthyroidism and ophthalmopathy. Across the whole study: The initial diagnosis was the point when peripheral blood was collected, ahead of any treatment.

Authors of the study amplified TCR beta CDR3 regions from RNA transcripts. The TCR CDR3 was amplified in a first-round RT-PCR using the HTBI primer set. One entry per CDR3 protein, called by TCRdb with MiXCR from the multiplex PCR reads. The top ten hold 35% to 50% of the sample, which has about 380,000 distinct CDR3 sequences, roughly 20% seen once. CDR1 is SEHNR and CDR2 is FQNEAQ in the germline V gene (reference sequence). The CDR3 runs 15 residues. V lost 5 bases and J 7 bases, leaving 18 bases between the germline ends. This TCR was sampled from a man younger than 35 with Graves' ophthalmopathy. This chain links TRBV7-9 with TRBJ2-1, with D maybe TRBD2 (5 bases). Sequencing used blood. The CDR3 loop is CASSPPNGRGNEQFF. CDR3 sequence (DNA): TGTGCCAGCAGCCCCCCCAACGGTCGGGGTAATGAGCAGTTCTTC.